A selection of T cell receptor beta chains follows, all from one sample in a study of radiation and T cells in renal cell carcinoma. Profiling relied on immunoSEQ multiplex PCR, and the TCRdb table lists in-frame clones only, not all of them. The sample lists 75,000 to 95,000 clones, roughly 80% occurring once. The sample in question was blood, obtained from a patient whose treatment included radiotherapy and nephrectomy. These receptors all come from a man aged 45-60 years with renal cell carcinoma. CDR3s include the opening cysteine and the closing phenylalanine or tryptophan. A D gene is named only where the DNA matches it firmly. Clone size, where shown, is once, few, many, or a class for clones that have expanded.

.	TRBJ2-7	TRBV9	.	TGTGCCAGCAGCGTTGGATCAGGGTATGGTGAGCAGTACTTC	CASSVGSGYGEQYF
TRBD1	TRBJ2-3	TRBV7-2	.	TGTGCCAGCAGAATTCGACAGGGGGCAGATACGCAGTATTTT	CASRIRQGADTQYF
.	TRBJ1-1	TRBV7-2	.	TGTGCCAGCAGCGAACAGGAAAACACTGAAGCTTTCTTT	CASSEQENTEAFF
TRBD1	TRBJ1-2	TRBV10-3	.	TGTGCCATCAGTGACAGGGGGGACAACTATGGCTACACCTTC	CAISDRGDNYGYTF
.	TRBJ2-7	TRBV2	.	TGTGCCAGCAGGGCTCGGACCAACTCCTACGAGCAGTACTTC	CASRARTNSYEQYF
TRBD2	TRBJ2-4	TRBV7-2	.	TGTGCCAGCAGCTCGCGGGGGAGTGGAAACATTCAGTACTTC	CASSSRGSGNIQYF
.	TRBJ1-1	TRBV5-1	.	TGCGCCAGCAGCTTGGAGTGGGGCCACACTGAAGCTTTCTTT	CASSLEWGHTEAFF
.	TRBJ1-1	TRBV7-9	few	TGTGCCAGCAGCCGAAGAGGAGGGGACACTGAAGCTTTCTTT	CASSRRGGDTEAFF
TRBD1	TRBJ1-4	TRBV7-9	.	TGTGCCAGCAGCCCTTCGGGACAGGGAGAAAAACTGTTTTTT	CASSPSGQGEKLFF
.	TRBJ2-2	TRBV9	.	TGTGCCAGCAGCTACGGAGGAGGGGAGCTGTTTTTT	CASSYGGGELFF
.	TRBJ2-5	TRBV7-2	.	TGTGCCAGCAGCTTAGCGCTATTTGACGGACAAGAGACCCAGTACTTC	CASSLALFDGQETQYF
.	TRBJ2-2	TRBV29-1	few	TGCAGCGTTGAGATCCAGGGTCGGAACGGGGAGCTGTTTTTT	CSVEIQGRNGELFF
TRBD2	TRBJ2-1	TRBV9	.	TGTGCCAGCAGCGCTAGGAGGAGTCGCGGGAGGAAAAATGAGCAGTTCTTC	CASSARRSRGRKNEQFF
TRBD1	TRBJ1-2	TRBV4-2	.	TGTGCCAGCAGCCAAGCAACAGGGGGCGGCGGCTACACCTTC	CASSQATGGGGYTF
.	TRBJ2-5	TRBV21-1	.	TGTGCCAGCAGCAAAGGGCGAGGATACCCAGAGACCCAGTACTTC	CASSKGRGYPETQYF
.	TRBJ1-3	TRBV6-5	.	TGTGCCAGCAGTATCTCTCGGGGAGGAAACACCATATATTTT	CASSISRGGNTIYF
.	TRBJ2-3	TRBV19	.	TGTGCCAGTAGTATCTGGAAGAGCACAGATACGCAGTATTTT	CASSIWKSTDTQYF
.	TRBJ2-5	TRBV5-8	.	TGTGCCAGCAGCCCGGAGGGGGCTAGGGTGGAGACCCAGTACTTC	CASSPEGARVETQYF
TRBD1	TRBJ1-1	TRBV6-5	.	TGTGCCAGCAGCCGACAGGGATCGCCGAACACTGAAGCTTTCTTT	CASSRQGSPNTEAFF
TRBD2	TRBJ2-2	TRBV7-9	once	TGTGCCAGCAGCTCGGGACTAGCGACCTCGAACACCGGGGAGCTGTTTTTT	CASSSGLATSNTGELFF
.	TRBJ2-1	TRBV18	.	TGTGCCAGCTCACCGAGCGGGTGGAATGAGCAGTTCTTC	CASSPSGWNEQFF
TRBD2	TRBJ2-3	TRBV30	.	TGTGCCTGGACCACTAGCGGGCGGGCCACAGATACGCAGTATTTT	CAWTTSGRATDTQYF
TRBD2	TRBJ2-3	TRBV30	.	TGTGCCTGGAGTGTACTTGCGGGGGGGACAGATACGCAGTATTTT	CAWSVLAGGTDTQYF
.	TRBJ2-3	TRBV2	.	TGTGCCAGCAGTGAGGGGCTAAGCACAGATACGCAGTATTTT	CASSEGLSTDTQYF
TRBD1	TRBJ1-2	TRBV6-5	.	TGTGCCAGTGGGACAGGCTTCGTCTATGGCTACACCTTC	CASGTGFVYGYTF
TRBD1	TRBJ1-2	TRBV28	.	TGTGCCAGCAGTTTACTTTACATGGCGACAGGGAAAGGCTACACCTTC	CASSLLYMATGKGYTF
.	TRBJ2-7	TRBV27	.	TGTGCCAGCAGCCGTTTGGGGGTTTCCTACGAGCAGTACTTC	CASSRLGVSYEQYF